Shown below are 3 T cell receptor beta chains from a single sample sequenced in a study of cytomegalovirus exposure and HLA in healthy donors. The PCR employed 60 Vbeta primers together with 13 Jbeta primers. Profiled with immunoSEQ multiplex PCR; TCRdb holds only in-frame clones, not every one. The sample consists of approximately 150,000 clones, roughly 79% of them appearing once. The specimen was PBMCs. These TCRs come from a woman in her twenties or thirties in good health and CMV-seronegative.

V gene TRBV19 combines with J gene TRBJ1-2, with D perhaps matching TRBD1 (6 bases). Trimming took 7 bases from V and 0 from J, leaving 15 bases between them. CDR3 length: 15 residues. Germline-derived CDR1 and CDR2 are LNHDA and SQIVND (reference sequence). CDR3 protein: CASTQRRDTNYGYTF. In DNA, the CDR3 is TGTGCCAGTACCCAGCGCCGGGACACTAACTATGGCTACACCTTC.

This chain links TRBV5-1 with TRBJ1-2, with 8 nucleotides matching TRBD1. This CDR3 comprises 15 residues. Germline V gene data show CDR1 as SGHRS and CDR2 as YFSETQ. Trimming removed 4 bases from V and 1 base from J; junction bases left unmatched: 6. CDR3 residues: CASSQDRESNYGYTF. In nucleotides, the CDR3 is TGCGCCAGCAGCCAGGACAGGGAAAGTAACTATGGCTACACCTTC.

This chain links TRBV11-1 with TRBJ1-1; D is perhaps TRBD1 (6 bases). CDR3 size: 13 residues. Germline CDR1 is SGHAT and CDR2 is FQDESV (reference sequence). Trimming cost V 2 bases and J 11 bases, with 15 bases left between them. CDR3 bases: TGTGCCAGCAGCTTAAGTAGGACAGTGAAGGCTTTCTTT. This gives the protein CASSLSRTVKAFF.